The entry below describes one TCR beta chain. Participants came from some 23 US areas, aged about 18 to 89 years. This record comes from a study of blood T cell repertoires in COVID-19. Assay: immunoSEQ multiplex PCR; the TCRdb copy retains only in-frame clones and omits some. The data contain around 450,000 clones, about 90% of them seen just once; the ten biggest clones take up approximately 2%. Sequencing input: PBMCs or T cells enriched from blood (not recorded which). The sequence derives from a woman between 18 and 30 years old with acute COVID-19.

The CDR3 here is CASSHPGTGDSPLHF. CDR3 sequence (DNA): TGTGCCAGCAGCCACCCCGGGACAGGGGATTCACCCCTCCACTTT. J is TRBJ1-6 and V is TRBV3-1 (or the pseudogene TRBV3-2), with 10 bases fitting TRBD1. This CDR3 is built from 15 residues. After removal of 3 bases from V and 8 bases from J, the junction contained 4 bases not matched to a gene. Germline V gene sequence: CDR1 LGHDT, CDR2 YNNKEL (reference sequence).